This TCR beta chain originates from a study of cytomegalovirus exposure and HLA in healthy donors. Turning to this clone: Its target is unknown.

PCR was performed using 60 Vbeta and 13 Jbeta primers. Assay: immunoSEQ multiplex PCR; the TCRdb copy retains only in-frame clones and omits some. The sample contains some 85,000 clones, around 75% of which appear only once. This CDR3 is built from 15 residues. Germline trimming cut 5 bases from V and 3 bases from J; bases unmatched to any gene: 6. CDR1 is LGHNA, CDR2 YSLEER, per germline. Study results and caveats: The only immune exposure information that was available was CMV serostatus. More clonal expansion characterized HLA-associated TCR beta chains than equally common others in a later analysis. About 87% or about 30% of the time was how often most TCR beta V segments were productive, according to an earlier analysis.

The sequence was obtained from a man aged 35 to 55 in good health and CMV-seronegative. The J gene is TRBJ2-1, the V gene TRBV4-3; TRBD2 matches 8 bases. The sample was PBMCs. CDR3 nucleotides: TGCGCCAGCAGCTCAGGCGGGGGGAGCTACAATGAGCAGTTCTTC. It encodes CASSSGGGSYNEQFF.